The rows below give T cell receptor beta chains drawn from one sample of a study of OX40 agonist ivuxolimab in advanced cancers. Assay used: immunoSEQ multiplex PCR; TCRdb lists only in-frame clones, some missing. Of about 15,000 clones in the sample, 80% are singletons; the top ten hold less than 15%. Sequencing used CD4+ or CD8+ T cells sorted from blood, obtained in a trial of the OX40 agonist ivuxolimab. The receptors were gathered from an adult with an advanced solid tumor such as melanoma, head and neck, liver or kidney cancer. CDR3s include the opening cysteine and the closing phenylalanine or tryptophan. The D gene is left open where the match is weak. A clone size is listed for some rows: how often the clone was seen (once, few, many), or a class if it is expanded.

CDR3nt: TGTGCCAGCAGCTCACAGGGGTACTCCTACGAGCAGTACTTC
CDR3aa: CASSSQGYSYEQYF
abundance: .
d_gene: TRBD1
j_gene: TRBJ2-7
v_gene: TRBV11-1

CDR3nt: TGCGCCAGCAGTGGGACTTTGGGGTATCCCGACTACAATGAGCAGTTCTTC
CDR3aa: CASSGTLGYPDYNEQFF
abundance: .
d_gene: .
j_gene: TRBJ2-1
v_gene: TRBV10-2

CDR3nt: TGCGCCAGCAGCTTGGGCCAGGGGAGCACAGATACGCAGTATTTT
CDR3aa: CASSLGQGSTDTQYF
abundance: .
d_gene: .
j_gene: TRBJ2-3
v_gene: TRBV5-1

CDR3nt: TGTGCCAGCAGCCAAGGGACTAGCGGGGGGTACCCCACCGGGGAGCTGTTTTTT
CDR3aa: CASSQGTSGGYPTGELFF
abundance: .
d_gene: TRBD2
j_gene: TRBJ2-2
v_gene: TRBV7-2

CDR3nt: TGTGCCAGCAGTTACTCGGGACAATCCTACGAGCAGTACTTC
CDR3aa: CASSYSGQSYEQYF
abundance: .
d_gene: .
j_gene: TRBJ2-7
v_gene: TRBV6-6

CDR3nt: TGTGCCAGCAGCTCACCCCCCACCGGGGAGCTGTTTTTT
CDR3aa: CASSSPPTGELFF
abundance: .
d_gene: .
j_gene: TRBJ2-2
v_gene: TRBV7-2

CDR3nt: TGTGCCAGCAGTCAAGACAGGGTTATAGATGGCTACACCTTC
CDR3aa: CASSQDRVIDGYTF
abundance: .
d_gene: TRBD1
j_gene: TRBJ1-2
v_gene: TRBV28

CDR3nt: TGTGCCAGCAGCGGAGGACAGGGGGTCTACAATGAGCAGTTCTTC
CDR3aa: CASSGGQGVYNEQFF
abundance: .
d_gene: TRBD1
j_gene: TRBJ2-1
v_gene: TRBV27

CDR3nt: TGCAGCGTTGAAGGGGGCGAGAACACTGAAGCTTTCTTT
CDR3aa: CSVEGGENTEAFF
abundance: .
d_gene: .
j_gene: TRBJ1-1
v_gene: TRBV29-1

CDR3nt: TGTGCCAGCAGCTTAATCGGGGGGCAGTTCGGCACAGATACGCAGTATTTT
CDR3aa: CASSLIGGQFGTDTQYF
abundance: .
d_gene: .
j_gene: TRBJ2-3
v_gene: TRBV11-2

CDR3nt: TGTGCCAGCAGCTTAGGACACGCTATTCAGTCAGATACGCAGTATTTT
CDR3aa: CASSLGHAIQSDTQYF
abundance: .
d_gene: .
j_gene: TRBJ2-3
v_gene: TRBV7-6

CDR3nt: TGTGCCAGCAGTTACTTGCCTAGCGGGACCACCTACGAGCAGTACTTC
CDR3aa: CASSYLPSGTTYEQYF
abundance: .
d_gene: TRBD2
j_gene: TRBJ2-7
v_gene: TRBV6-5

CDR3nt: TGTGCCAGCAGCTTGACCATGAGCCGCCTTGGCACAGATACGCAGTATTTT
CDR3aa: CASSLTMSRLGTDTQYF
abundance: .
d_gene: .
j_gene: TRBJ2-3
v_gene: TRBV5-8

CDR3nt: TGCGCCAGCAGCTACCGGGACAGGGGCGTTATTGAGCAGTTCTTC
CDR3aa: CASSYRDRGVIEQFF
abundance: .
d_gene: TRBD1
j_gene: TRBJ2-1
v_gene: TRBV4-1

CDR3nt: TGTGCCAGTAGTATCTCGGGGATCACTGAAGCTTTCTTT
CDR3aa: CASSISGITEAFF
abundance: .
d_gene: .
j_gene: TRBJ1-1
v_gene: TRBV19

CDR3nt: TGTGCCAGCATGGGAATCGGCTACACCTTC
CDR3aa: CASMGIGYTF
abundance: once
d_gene: .
j_gene: TRBJ1-2
v_gene: TRBV9

CDR3nt: TGTGCCAGCAGCTCCTTGGACTTCAAGGAGCAGTACTTC
CDR3aa: CASSSLDFKEQYF
abundance: .
d_gene: .
j_gene: TRBJ2-7
v_gene: TRBV7-2